This TCR beta chain was documented in a study of identical twins. Unique molecular identifiers were present on the cDNA, and a universal primer site came from template switching. TCRdb re-called the 5' RACE reads through MiXCR, storing one row per CDR3 protein. The sample contains around 690,000 distinct CDR3 sequences, less than 25% of which appear only once. These same data were also listed under a study on T cells expressing NK-cell markers.

Source material: PBMCs. This TCR was sampled from a woman younger than 30 in good health.

This CDR3 reads CASSGYRSYGYTF. In nucleotides, the CDR3 is TGTGCCAGCAGCGGGTACCGGAGCTATGGCTACACCTTC. This chain joins TRBV7-2 and TRBJ1-2; D ambiguous. CDR3 length: 13 residues. Trimming cost V 5 bases and J 4 bases, with 11 bases left between them. In germline, CDR1 is SGHTA, CDR2 FQGNSA.